The rows below give T cell receptor beta chains drawn from one sample of a study of T cell clonotyping in hematopoietic cell transplantation. Profiled with immunoSEQ multiplex PCR; TCRdb holds only in-frame clones, not every one. The profile shows 46,000 or so clones, approximately 84% of them singletons. The source was peripheral blood mononuclear cells, collected before stem cell transplant. Receptors originate from a man aged 60 to 69 with biphenotypic leukemia. Some clones in this sample may be carry-over from other donors' samples. Both conserved end residues are part of each CDR3. Each record gives: J gene, V gene, CDR3 length, D gene, clone size, CDR3 DNA, CDR3 protein. D genes are given only for firm matches. Size is stated for part of the rows, as once, few or many counts, or as a class when the clone is expanded.

>TRBJ2-2|TRBV19|15|TRBD2|once
TGTGCCAGTAGTCCCCTAGCGGGAGTAGGCGGGGAGCTGTTTTTT
CASSPLAGVGGELFF
>TRBJ1-2|TRBV6-6|15|-|-
TGTGCCAGCAGTTACGGCCGAAGCGAAATAGGTGGCTACACCTTC
CASSYGRSEIGGYTF
>TRBJ1-5|TRBV6-6|14|-|once
TGTGCCAGCAGTTACTCGGGGAGGAATCAGCCCCAGCATTTT
CASSYSGRNQPQHF
>TRBJ1-1|TRBV28|13|TRBD1|-
TGTGCCAGCAGTTCTGGACAGGGCTCTGAAGCTTTCTTT
CASSSGQGSEAFF
>TRBJ2-3|TRBV7-6|14|-|-
TGTGCCAGCAGCAAGGGGGTCAGGTTAGATACGCAGTATTTT
CASSKGVRLDTQYF
>TRBJ2-7|TRBV5-1|14|TRBD1|-
TGCGCCAGCAGCCCGGGGACAGGTGGCTACGAGCAGTACTTC
CASSPGTGGYEQYF
>TRBJ2-7|TRBV19|13|-|-
TGTGCCAGTAGTCTGGGGGCCGGTAACGAGCAGTACTTC
CASSLGAGNEQYF
>TRBJ1-1|TRBV5-4|13|-|-
TGTGCCAGCAGCTTTGGGGCGAACACTGAAGCTTTCTTT
CASSFGANTEAFF
>TRBJ1-1|TRBV28|15|-|-
TGTGCCAGCAGTTTTGTTACAGGCGGGTCCACTGAAGCTTTCTTT
CASSFVTGGSTEAFF
>TRBJ1-3|TRBV6-5|14|-|-
TGTGCCAGCAGTTACTCGACAGCCGGAAACACCATATATTTT
CASSYSTAGNTIYF
>TRBJ1-2|TRBV5-1|14|TRBD1|-
TGCGCCAGCAGCTCCTCCGGGACAGGGGTTGGCTACACCTTC
CASSSSGTGVGYTF
>TRBJ1-4|TRBV30|16|-|-
TGTGCCTGGAGCCCGCGTACTTCGGGGGTTTCTGAAAAACTGTTTTTT
CAWSPRTSGVSEKLFF
>TRBJ1-1|TRBV7-8|18|TRBD1|few
TGTGCCAGCAGCTTACCGTCAACAGGGGTCGTTAGGAACACTGAAGCTTTCTTT
CASSLPSTGVVRNTEAFF
>TRBJ2-7|TRBV2|12|-|-
TGTGCCAGCAGTGTAATGGGCTACGAGCAGTACTTC
CASSVMGYEQYF
>TRBJ1-2|TRBV5-4|20|-|once
TGTGCCAGCAGCCGAGATAATCGTAGGGACCCCGGAACGGATAACTATGGCTACACCTTC
CASSRDNRRDPGTDNYGYTF
>TRBJ2-7|TRBV2|17|TRBD2|-
TGTGCCAGCAGTGAAGCGACTAGCGGGAGGATTTCCTACGAGCAGTACTTC
CASSEATSGRISYEQYF
>TRBJ2-7|TRBV6-6|16|-|-
TGTGCCAGCAGTTCCTTTACTAGCACCCTTGGGTACGAGCAGTACTTC
CASSSFTSTLGYEQYF
>TRBJ2-2|TRBV7-3|16|-|-
TGTGCCAGCAGCTTAACGGGGGCAGCTAACACCGGGGAGCTGTTTTTT
CASSLTGAANTGELFF
>TRBJ2-7|TRBV7-2|15|TRBD2|-
TGTGCCAGCAGCCCTAGCGGGGTTTTGAGATACGAGCAGTACTTC
CASSPSGVLRYEQYF
>TRBJ2-6|TRBV19|21|-|-
TGTGCCAGTAGTATAGATCGGGATAGCGCGGGCTATAACTCTGGGGCCAACGTCCTGACTTTC
CASSIDRDSAGYNSGANVLTF
>TRBJ1-4|TRBV30|14|TRBD1|-
TGTGCCAGCCGACAGGGGGCTACGAATGAAAAACTGTTTTTT
CASRQGATNEKLFF
>TRBJ2-2|TRBV6-4|15|-|-
TGTGCCAGCAGTGTCGAGACCTCTTTCACCGGGGAGCTGTTTTTT
CASSVETSFTGELFF
>TRBJ1-5|TRBV28|17|-|-
TGTGCCAGCACCACCTGGAGGCAGGGGCGGAGCAATCAGCCCCAGCATTTT
CASTTWRQGRSNQPQHF
>TRBJ2-7|TRBV4-1|15|TRBD2|-
TGCGCCAGCAGCCGAGGACTAGCGGGAGGGTTCGAGCAGTACTTC
CASSRGLAGGFEQYF
>TRBJ2-5|TRBV5-6|16|TRBD2|-
TGTGCCAGCAGCTTTCGGTTGGGACTACCAAGGGAGACCCAGTACTTC
CASSFRLGLPRETQYF
>TRBJ2-7|TRBV27|14|TRBD1|-
TGTGCCAGCAGTCTCGACAGGGACCTATACGAGCAGTACTTC
CASSLDRDLYEQYF
>TRBJ2-7|TRBV28|13|-|-
TGTGCCAGCAGTTTATTCACAGGGAGCGAGCAGTACTTC
CASSLFTGSEQYF
>TRBJ2-3|TRBV6-1|14|-|-
TGTGCCAGCAGCCGGGACCCTCACACAGATACGCAGTATTTT
CASSRDPHTDTQYF
>TRBJ1-2|TRBV5-1|13|-|-
TGCGCCAGCAGCCTGGACTCTCAAGGAGGCTACACCTTC
CASSLDSQGGYTF
>TRBJ1-2|TRBV28|13|TRBD1|once
TGTGCCAGCAGTTTGGTGACAGGGTTCGGCTACACCTTC
CASSLVTGFGYTF
>TRBJ1-2|TRBV5-1|15|-|once
TGCGCCAGCAGCCCTGAGGGGGGTGAGGACTATGGCTACACCTTC
CASSPEGGEDYGYTF
>TRBJ2-7|TRBV13|16|TRBD2|-
TGTGCCAGCAGCTTAGGACGACTAGCGGGCACGTACGAGCAGTACTTC
CASSLGRLAGTYEQYF
>TRBJ2-7|TRBV5-1|14|-|-
TGCGCCAGCAGCCGGAGTCGGAGCTCCTACGAGCAGTACTTC
CASSRSRSSYEQYF
>TRBJ2-7|TRBV6-5|14|-|-
TGTGCCAGCAGGACCAGGGGATCCCCCTACGAGCAGTACTTC
CASRTRGSPYEQYF
>TRBJ2-2|TRBV11-3|13|-|-
TGTGCCAGCAGCTTAGCCCCGACCGGGGAGCTGTTTTTT
CASSLAPTGELFF
>TRBJ2-5|TRBV10-2|15|-|-
TGCGCCAGCAAGATAGGTGTGTCTCCCCAAGAGACCCAGTACTTC
CASKIGVSPQETQYF
>TRBJ1-5|TRBV7-2|15|-|-
TGTGCCAGCAGCACAAGCCCGGGGAGTGGGCAGCCCCAGCATTTT
CASSTSPGSGQPQHF
>TRBJ2-5|TRBV9|14|-|-
TGTGCCAGCAGCGTAGGGGGGGAGCAAGAGACCCAGTACTTC
CASSVGGEQETQYF
>TRBJ2-7|TRBV5-4|16|-|-
TGTGCCAGCAGCGGGCCCTTTGCGGGGGCGGATTACGAGCAGTACTTC
CASSGPFAGADYEQYF
>TRBJ2-5|TRBV29-1|13|-|-
TGCAGCGTTGGGCCACGTTCAGGGGAGACCCAGTACTTC
CSVGPRSGETQYF
>TRBJ2-7|TRBV19|15|-|few
TGTGCCAGTAGTATCGATGACGGACCGCGGAACGAGCAGTACTTC
CASSIDDGPRNEQYF
>TRBJ1-1|TRBV28|14|TRBD1|-
TGTGCCAGCAGTTTACGCCAGGGGGGGACTGAAGCTTTCTTT
CASSLRQGGTEAFF
>TRBJ2-5|TRBV5-1|16|TRBD2|-
TGCGCCAGCCAGCGGGAGAGAGGAGGGGAGCAAGAGACCCAGTACTTC
CASQRERGGEQETQYF
>TRBJ2-1|TRBV5-1|16|-|-
TGCGCCAGCAGCCGTACCGGGACCCCGAGAGACAATGAGCAGTTCTTC
CASSRTGTPRDNEQFF
>TRBJ1-2|TRBV6-5|13|-|-
TGTGCCAGCAGGAAGACGGACCTCTATGGCTACACCTTC
CASRKTDLYGYTF